The 28 T cell receptor beta chains below all came from one sample that was sequenced in a study of graft-versus-host responses after intestinal transplantation. The antigens of these receptors remain unknown. The repertoire was sequenced with immunoSEQ multiplex PCR; TCRdb's copy has only in-frame clones and lacks some. This table has about 86,000 clones, approximately 90% appearing once. The source was unstimulated CD4+ T cells sorted from spleen or lymph node cells, collected before transplant. These receptors were taken from a human donor who was the organ donor for an intestinal transplant.

This clone was counted only a few times. V usage is TRBV28 and J usage is TRBJ1-2, with D perhaps matching TRBD1 (6 bases). The V and J ends lost 2 bases and 6 bases respectively, with 16 bases between them. The CDR3 sequence is 15 residues long. Germline V gene data show CDR1 as MDHEN and CDR2 as SYDVKM. This chain's CDR3 is CASSLPRQAGDGYTF. The CDR3 bases are TGTGCCAGCAGTTTACCTAGACAGGCTGGCGATGGCTACACCTTC.

The chain combines TRBV6-1 with TRBJ2-1; possibly TRBD1 for D (6 bases). The CDR3 extends over 15 amino acids. Deletions cut 4 bases from V and 0 bases from J, with 10 bases between. Germline V gene lookup returns CDR1 MNHNS and CDR2 SASEGT. The CDR3 region has the DNA TGTGCCAGCAGTGCAGACAGGCGCTCCTACAATGAGCAGTTCTTC. It translates to CASSADRRSYNEQFF.

This clone was recorded a few times. This chain joins TRBV18 and TRBJ2-1; 8 bases are a match to TRBD2. The V gene's germline CDR1 is KGHSH and CDR2 LQKENI. The CDR3 runs to 15 residues. Unmatched junction bases numbered 1, after V lost 0 bases and J lost 3 bases. The CDR3 DNA is TGTGCCAGCTCACCACCCAGCGGGAGCTACAATGAGCAGTTCTTC. It is translated as CASSPPSGSYNEQFF.

V usage is TRBV2 and J usage is TRBJ1-4; D might be TRBD1 (5 bases). This CDR3 has 16 amino acids. Between the trimmed V and J ends, which lost 8 bases and 8 bases, there was a span of 24 bases. The germline V gene encodes CDR1 SNHLY and CDR2 FYNNEI. DNA for the CDR3: TGTGCCAGCGTCCGAGACACGGGGGTCAGAGGGGAAAAACTGTTTTTT. This codes for CASVRDTGVRGEKLFF.

This clone was observed a handful of times. V is TRBV29-1 and J is TRBJ2-7, with 7 bases identical to TRBD2. This CDR3 is 11 amino acids long. Germline V gene lookup returns CDR1 SQVTM and CDR2 ANQGSEA. J gave up 9 bases and V 7 bases, and 9 bases lay outside the gene matches. The CDR3 region is CSAGGGEGQYF. The CDR3 DNA follows: TGCAGCGCCGGGGGAGGGGAAGGGCAGTACTTC.

J is TRBJ2-1 and V is TRBV6-5; 9 nucleotides line up with TRBD1. Germline CDR1 MNHEY, CDR2 SVGAGI. V lost 5 bases to trimming and J lost 6 bases; unmatched junction nucleotides: 5. This CDR3 region has 14 residues. The CDR3 DNA reads TGTGCCAGCAGTCTCCGGACAGGGGTCAATGAGCAGTTCTTC. It translates to CASSLRTGVNEQFF.

The chain employs TRBV11-1 and TRBJ1-1, with D hard to call. This CDR3 spans 13 amino acids. The germline CDR1 and CDR2 sequences are SGHAT and FQDESV (reference sequence). The V and J ends lost 3 bases and 4 bases respectively, with 9 bases between them. CDR3 nucleotides: TGTGCCAGCAGCTTGGGTACGGGCACTGAAGCTTTCTTT. Translated: CASSLGTGTEAFF.

This chain uses TRBV7-3 with TRBJ2-2; possibly TRBD1 for D (5 bases). V lost 4 bases and J 1 base, leaving 13 bases between the germline ends. The CDR3 length is 16 residues. CDR1 and CDR2 from the germline V gene are SGHTA and FQGTGA. This CDR3 reads CASSSTGPRNTGELFF. CDR3 coding DNA: TGTGCCAGCAGCTCTACAGGTCCACGGAACACCGGGGAGCTGTTTTTT.

The chain links TRBV28 to TRBJ1-1; D is perhaps TRBD1 (5 bases). Trimming took 5 bases from V and 3 from J, leaving 16 bases between them. Germline lookup yields CDR1 MDHEN and CDR2 SYDVKM. The CDR3 sequence is 15 residues long. The CDR3 DNA reads TGTGCCAGCAGTCCCCTGGGGCGAGTGGACACTGAAGCTTTCTTT. This translates into CASSPLGRVDTEAFF. Drawing the rest from reference TRBV28 and TRBJ1-1, the complete variable domain is DVKVTQSSRYLVKRTGEKVFLECVQDMDHENMFWYRQDPGLGLRLIYFSYDVKMKEKGDIPEGYSVSREKKERFSLILESASTNQTSMYLCASSPLGRVDTEAFFGQGTRLTVV.

The table lists this clone with a few counts. The CDR3 sequence: CASRDRGPEQYF. The CDR3 DNA reads TGTGCCAGCCGGGACAGGGGGCCCGAGCAGTACTTC. V is TRBV2 and J is TRBJ2-7; TRBD1 matches at 12 bases. The CDR3 contains 12 residues. In germline, CDR1 is SNHLY, CDR2 FYNNEI. The V segment lost 8 bases and the J segment 6 bases; nucleotides outside the gene matches: 2.

The chain combines TRBV29-1 with TRBJ2-1; D remains unclear. Trimming shortened V by 4 bases and J by 6 bases, and 10 bases separated the two germline ends. This CDR3 is built from 12 residues. CDR1 and CDR2 from the germline V gene are SQVTM and ANQGSEA. CDR3 protein: CSVVVYFNEQFF. The CDR3 DNA sequence: TGCAGCGTTGTGGTATACTTCAATGAGCAGTTCTTC.

This sequence joins TRBV9 and TRBJ2-1; D is unclear. Germline V CDR1 and CDR2: SGDLS, YYNGEE. This CDR3 has 12 amino acids. Between the trimmed V and J ends, which lost 5 bases and 12 bases, there was a span of 15 bases. CDR3 sequence reads: CASRLSPQRQFF. CDR3 bases: TGTGCCAGCAGACTTTCCCCCCAACGGCAGTTCTTC.

The chain employs TRBV6-6 and TRBJ1-5; D is possibly TRBD1 (6 bases). Germline-derived CDR1 and CDR2 are MNHNY and SVGAGI (reference sequence). This CDR3 has 14 amino acids. The V and J ends lost 6 bases and 2 bases respectively, with 11 bases between them. The CDR3 sequence: CASRGPGGNQPQHF. CDR3 coding DNA: TGTGCCAGCAGGGGTCCAGGGGGCAATCAGCCCCAGCATTTT.

J is TRBJ1-2 and V is TRBV2; 7 nucleotides match TRBD1. The CDR3 is 11 amino acids. The J segment lost 7 bases and the V segment lost 5 bases, leaving 1 base of the junction unmatched. CDR1 SNHLY and CDR2 FYNNEI come from the germline V gene. Here the CDR3 DNA reads TGTGCCAGCAGTAGGACAGGTGGCTACACCTTC. This encodes CASSRTGGYTF.

The rearrangement uses TRBV7-9 and TRBJ1-1, with D tentatively TRBD1 (6 bases). The CDR3 is 15 residues long. CDR1 is SEHNR, CDR2 FQNEAQ, per germline (reference sequence). V lost 4 bases to trimming and J lost 0 bases, with 12 bases between them. The CDR3 DNA follows: TGTGCCAGCAGCTCATACGGACAGTTGAACACTGAAGCTTTCTTT. Its translation is CASSSYGQLNTEAFF.

This sequence joins TRBV18 and TRBJ2-1; D may be TRBD2 (5 bases). The CDR3 extends over 13 amino acids. Germline V gene sequence: CDR1 KGHSH, CDR2 LQKENI. The V gene lost 5 bases and the J gene lost 8 bases, with 13 bases spanning the gap. The CDR3 nucleotides are TGTGCCAGCTCATGGAGCGTGCGGGATGAGCAGTTCTTC. Protein product: CASSWSVRDEQFF.

This chain connects TRBV9 to TRBJ2-5; tentatively, D is TRBD2 (6 bases). The CDR3 totals 13 residues. Germline CDR1 reads SGDLS; CDR2 reads YYNGEE. V dropped 4 bases and J dropped 3 bases, with 10 bases sitting between them. The CDR3 protein is CASSLRLEETQYF. The CDR3, as DNA: TGTGCCAGCAGCCTCCGACTAGAAGAGACCCAGTACTTC. The full variable domain, its missing parts supplied by reference TRBV9 and TRBJ2-5, is DSGVTQTPKHLITATGQRVTLRCSPRSGDLSVYWYQQSLDQGLQFLIQYYNGEERAKGNILERFSAQQFPDLHSELNLSSLELGDSALYFCASSLRLEETQYFGPGTRLLVL.

This rearrangement joins TRBV5-1 to TRBJ2-5; D remains ambiguous. The CDR3 runs to 13 residues. CDR1 is SGHRS, CDR2 YFSETQ, per germline. V lost 2 bases to trimming and J lost 4 bases, with 9 bases between them. The CDR3 nucleotides read TGCGCCAGCAGCTTTATGCCCGGAGAGACCCAGTACTTC. Protein sequence: CASSFMPGETQYF.

The chain employs TRBV29-1 and TRBJ1-1; 9 positions match TRBD1. The J segment lost 4 bases and the V segment lost 7 bases, leaving 7 bases of the junction unmatched. CDR3 size: 13 residues. Germline CDR1 SQVTM, CDR2 ANQGSEA. CDR3 loop: CSAHRGPATEAFF. CDR3 nucleotides: TGCAGCGCCCACAGGGGGCCGGCCACTGAAGCTTTCTTT.

This clone was seen more than once but under ten times. The rearrangement joins TRBV6-5 to TRBJ1-5; D gene unclear. This CDR3 is 12 amino acids long. Trimming shortened V by 6 bases and J by 3 bases, and 6 bases separated the two germline ends. The germline CDR1 and CDR2 sequences are MNHEY and SVGAGI. This CDR3 reads CASRSFNQPQHF. CDR3 bases: TGTGCCAGCAGGTCCTTCAATCAGCCCCAGCATTTT.

V usage is TRBV2 and J usage is TRBJ2-7; TRBD2 agrees at 11 bases. Germline V gives CDR1 SNHLY, CDR2 FYNNEI. The trim removed 7 bases at V and 7 bases at J, leaving 6 bases unmatched. This CDR3 comprises 13 residues. The CDR3 sequence is CASKLAGGTEQYF. For the CDR3, the DNA is TGTGCCAGCAAGCTAGCGGGAGGCACGGAGCAGTACTTC.

This clone is a singleton in its sample. The chain links TRBV6-5 to TRBJ1-1; 7 nucleotides agree with TRBD1. Trimming cost V 2 bases and J 4 bases; bases outside gene matches: 4. CDR1 is MNHEY, CDR2 SVGAGI, per germline. This CDR3 spans 14 amino acids. CDR3 sequence reads: CASSYRDRSTEAFF. CDR3 in DNA: TGTGCCAGCAGTTACCGGGACAGAAGCACTGAAGCTTTCTTT.

This chain joins TRBV7-2 and TRBJ2-5, with 8 bases lining up with TRBD2. CDR1 is SGHTA, CDR2 FQGNSA, per germline. The CDR3 length is 13 residues. The junction had 8 bases not matched to a gene; V was cut back by 2 bases and J by 12 bases. CDR3 residues: CASSLRSSGWKYF. The CDR3 bases are TGTGCCAGCAGCTTAAGATCTAGCGGGTGGAAGTACTTC.

The rearrangement uses TRBV6-6 and TRBJ1-1; no reliable D call. CDR3 length: 13 residues. The germline V gene has CDR1 MNHNY and CDR2 SVGAGI (reference sequence). With 1 base removed from V and 2 bases from J, the gap between germline ends came to 5 bases. The CDR3 nucleotides read TGTGCCAGCAGTTACTTAATAAACACTGAAGCTTTCTTT. Protein: CASSYLINTEAFF.

This clone was counted once. The CDR3 protein is CASSLWVRGILNEQFF. The CDR3 DNA sequence: TGTGCCAGCAGCTTATGGGTCCGCGGGATTCTCAATGAGCAGTTCTTC. This chain links TRBV11-3 with TRBJ2-1, with D possibly TRBD2 on 6 matching bases. V was pared by 2 bases and J by 6 bases, with 17 bases between. The germline gives CDR1 SGHNT, CDR2 YENEEA. The CDR3 runs 16 residues.

This chain links TRBV6-1 with TRBJ1-5, with 7 bases matching TRBD1. This CDR3 is 15 amino acids long. V lost 7 bases to trimming and J lost 0 bases; unmatched junction nucleotides: 6. Germline V gene data show CDR1 as MNHNS and CDR2 as SASEGT. This chain's CDR3 is CASTEGAYSNQPQHF. CDR3 nucleotides: TGTGCCAGCACTGAGGGGGCGTATAGCAATCAGCCCCAGCATTTT.

The chain is built from TRBV18 and TRBJ2-2; 9 nucleotides line up with TRBD1. Germline-derived CDR1 and CDR2 are KGHSH and LQKENI. V lost 5 bases to trimming and J lost 3 bases; unmatched junction nucleotides: 4. This CDR3 spans 15 amino acids. Here the CDR3 reads CASSEGQGYTGELFF. Written as DNA, the CDR3 is TGTGCCAGCTCAGAGGGACAGGGCTACACCGGGGAGCTGTTTTTT.

The gene calls are TRBV2 and TRBJ1-2; tentative D call: TRBD1 (6 bases). In germline, CDR1 is SNHLY, CDR2 FYNNEI. There are 13 residues in the CDR3. V was clipped by 6 bases and J by 6 bases, with 14 bases between them. CDR3 sequence reads: CASSTDRKNGYTF. As DNA, the CDR3 is TGTGCCAGCAGCACGGACAGAAAAAATGGCTACACCTTC.